This T cell receptor beta chain was captured by sequencing in a study of control samples from healthy donors and cancer patients. Assay: immunoSEQ multiplex PCR; the TCRdb copy retains only in-frame clones and omits some. Found here are 120,000 to 150,000 clones, 91% of them singletons; the top ten hold more than 6.5%. Between the trimmed V and J ends, which lost 2 bases and 0 bases, there was a span of 11 bases. The CDR3 is 16 residues long. Germline V CDR1 and CDR2: KGHSH, LQKENI. This TCR derives from a man between 18 and 35 years old in good health. This chain connects TRBV18 to TRBJ1-3; D is undetermined. Material for sequencing was blood. CDR3 sequence: CASSPKAPSSGNTIYF. The CDR3 DNA reads as TGTGCCAGCTCACCAAAGGCCCCCTCCTCTGGAAACACCATATATTTT.